This TCR beta chain was identified during a study of CD8 T cells in ankylosing spondylitis. General observations from the study: Disease-linked clones displayed a CD8+ phenotype and appeared relatively rarely in peripheral blood. Reported data indicate significant enrichment of disease-linked clones within matched ankylosing spondylitis synovial fluid.

On this clonotype itself: Its specificity is not known.

TCRdb analysed the 5' RACE reads with MiXCR anew, one entry per CDR3 protein. The table includes hundreds of thousands of distinct CDR3 sequences, 20% detected once. This CDR3 comprises 15 residues. The germline V gene encodes CDR1 KGHSH and CDR2 LQKENI. V shed 5 bases and J shed 7 bases, with 17 bases lying between them. The receptor's source is a male donor with ankylosing spondylitis or in good health (not recorded which). This chain joins TRBV18 and TRBJ1-4; D is possibly TRBD1 (6 bases). The sequencing input was blood, either unsorted or a sorted T cell fraction (not recorded which). The CDR3 region is CASSAQGLEGEKLFF. CDR3 coding DNA: TGTGCCAGCTCAGCCCAGGGGCTGGAAGGTGAAAAACTGTTTTTT.